Listed here are 9 T cell receptor beta chains from one sample, sequenced in a study of T cell repertoires in cytomegalovirus infection. TCRdb passed the reads through MiXCR, listing each CDR3 protein once. The table has around 450,000 distinct CDR3 sequences, about 33% seen once. Sample: PBMCs. The receptors shown here come from a human donor in good health (CMV status not recorded). Some clones in this sample may be carry-over from other donors' samples.

This clonotype appeared once. The rearrangement links TRBV6-1 to TRBJ2-7; D not certain. Trimming shortened V by 6 bases and J by 0 bases, and 9 bases separated the two germline ends. The germline V gene has CDR1 MNHNS and CDR2 SASEGT. The CDR3 runs 13 residues. CDR3: CASRVPLSYEQYF. The CDR3 DNA follows: TGTGCCAGCAGGGTACCCCTCTCCTACGAGCAGTACTTC.

This clonotype was observed a few times. The chain couples TRBV7-6 to TRBJ1-1, with 7 bases aligning to TRBD1. Germline values: CDR1 SGHVS, CDR2 FNYEAQ. The V gene end was trimmed by 1 base and the J gene end by 4 bases; junction bases not matched to a gene: 9. This CDR3 has 16 residues. Here the CDR3 reads CASSLGYAGGLTEAFF. The CDR3 region has the DNA TGTGCCAGCAGCTTAGGGTATGCAGGGGGGCTCACTGAAGCTTTCTTT. The variable domain in full, with the rest retrieved from reference TRBV7-6 and TRBJ1-1, is GAGVSQSPRYKVTKRGQDVALRCDPISGHVSLYWYRQALGQGPEFLTYFNYEAQQDKSGLPNDRFSAERPEGSISTLTIQRTEQRDSAMYRCASSLGYAGGLTEAFFGQGTRLTVV.

V usage is TRBV20-1 and J usage is TRBJ1-5, with TRBD1 identical over 7 bases. Germline lookup yields CDR1 DFQATT and CDR2 SNEGSKA (reference sequence). V lost 6 bases and J lost 4; bases outside the gene matches: 9. The CDR3 extends over 14 amino acids. The CDR3 DNA reads TGCAGTGCCCCCTACAGGGGTATAAATCAGCCCCAGCATTTT. This sequence encodes CSAPYRGINQPQHF.

This clonotype was detected many times. This rearrangement joins TRBV7-8 to TRBJ2-7; possibly TRBD1 for D (6 bases). The V gene lost 1 base and the J gene lost 3 bases, with 10 bases spanning the gap. Germline V lookup: CDR1 SGHVS, CDR2 FQNEAQ. The CDR3 sequence is 14 residues long. CDR3 in amino acids: CASSLGHRDYEQYF. The CDR3 DNA reads TGTGCCAGCAGCTTAGGTCACAGGGACTACGAGCAGTACTTC.

The chain employs TRBV6-6 and TRBJ1-6; D is ambiguous. Trimming removed 0 bases from V and 1 base from J, with 22 bases in between. This CDR3 is built from 21 residues. Germline V CDR1 and CDR2: MNHNY, SVGAGI (reference sequence). CDR3 protein: CASSYSGSVGLMSSYNSPLHF. The CDR3 nucleotides read TGTGCCAGCAGTTACTCTGGGTCAGTCGGTCTCATGAGTTCCTATAATTCACCCCTCCACTTT.

For this clonotype: It is likely a read error, because the conserved phenylalanine at the end of the CDR3 is missing. No DNA is shown, since the ends of the CDR3 on it are uncertain; the CDR3 is the one TCRdb lists. V and J are TRBV7-2 and TRBJ2-1; TRBD1, the D gene given by the table, was not confirmed from the DNA. In germline, CDR1 is SGHTA, CDR2 FQGNSA. The CDR3 has 16 amino acids, counting both end residues. The CDR3 is CASSRRQGGTYNEPFL.

This clonotype showed up many times. The chain combines TRBV7-2 with TRBJ1-2; D is unclear. The ends were cut back, 3 bases at V and 0 bases at J, with 8 bases in the middle. The CDR3 has 14 amino acids. Germline CDR1 and CDR2: SGHTA and FQGNSA. The CDR3 loop is CASSFWQSNYGYTF. In DNA form, the CDR3 reads TGTGCCAGCAGCTTCTGGCAGTCTAACTATGGCTACACCTTC. The entire variable domain, with the rest obtained from reference TRBV7-2 and TRBJ1-2, is as follows: GAGVSQSPSNKVTEKGKDVELRCDPISGHTALYWYRQSLGQGLEFLIYFQGNSAPDKSGLPSDRFSAERTGGSVSTLTIQRTQQEDSAVYLCASSFWQSNYGYTFGSGTRLTVV.

The chain joins TRBV3-1 to TRBJ2-2; D is perhaps TRBD1 (5 bases). V was clipped by 5 bases and J by 10 bases, with 11 bases between them. In germline, CDR1 is LGHDT, CDR2 YNNKEL (reference sequence). This CDR3 has 12 amino acids. The CDR3 nucleotides are TGTGCCAGCAGCGAGCAGGGCTCGGAGCTGTTTTTT. Amino acids: CASSEQGSELFF.

J is TRBJ2-6 and V is TRBV29-1; 8 nucleotides line up with TRBD1. CDR3 size: 15 residues. V shed 7 bases, J shed 0 bases, and the junction held 5 bases outside the gene matches. Per germline, CDR1 SQVTM and CDR2 ANQGSEA. The CDR3 DNA is TGCAGCGCCCGGACAGGGAACTCTGGGGCCAACGTCCTGACTTTC. Protein: CSARTGNSGANVLTF.